The 5 T cell receptor beta chains in this list originate from one sample, sequenced in a study of T cells in Graves' hyperthyroidism and ophthalmopathy. Using RNA transcripts as the source, TCR beta CDR3 regions were amplified. The study used the HTBI primer set for a first-round RT-PCR of the TCR CDR3. TCRdb analysed the multiplex PCR reads with MiXCR anew, one entry per CDR3 protein. The table includes a few hundred thousand distinct CDR3 sequences, roughly 15% detected once. What was sequenced was blood. The receptors stem from a woman between 18 and 30 years old with Graves' hyperthyroidism.

This clonotype was counted ten times or more. The CDR3 DNA reads TGTGCCAGCAGTTTAAAGGTTAAGCTAGAAGCTTTCTTT. Translating it yields CASSLKVKLEAFF. The chain uses TRBV12-3 or TRBV12-4 and TRBJ1-1, with no clear D. V shed 2 bases and J shed 8 bases, with 12 bases lying between them. This CDR3 is 13 amino acids long.

The rearrangement uses TRBV9 and TRBJ1-3; D remains unclear. V gave up 0 bases and J gave up 3 bases, with 10 bases separating them. The CDR3 has 15 amino acids. Germline assignment: CDR1 SGDLS and CDR2 YYNGEE. The CDR3 here is CASSVGMTHGNTIYF. The CDR3 nucleotides are TGTGCCAGCAGCGTAGGGATGACCCATGGAAACACCATATATTTT.

The chain has TRBV5-6 and TRBJ2-3; D may be TRBD2 (6 bases). The CDR3 runs 14 residues. Between the trimmed V and J ends, which lost 2 bases and 7 bases, there was a span of 14 bases. Germline V gene lookup returns CDR1 SGHDT and CDR2 YYEEEE. CDR3 protein: CASSLTGARNTQYF. CDR3 in DNA: TGTGCCAGCAGCTTAACGGGAGCTCGGAATACGCAGTATTTT.

The table lists this clonotype with many counts. The chain is built from TRBV4-2 and TRBJ1-1, with D unresolved. V lost 0 bases, J lost 4 bases, and 12 bases lay in between. CDR1 is LGHNA, CDR2 YNFKEQ, per germline. The CDR3 totals 15 residues. CDR3 amino acids: CASSQESEGLTEAFF. CDR3 sequence (DNA): TGTGCCAGCAGCCAAGAATCAGAGGGCCTCACTGAAGCTTTCTTT.

This clonotype was picked up many times. The chain is built from TRBV20-1 and TRBJ1-1, with D possibly being TRBD1 (6 bases). The CDR3 totals 15 residues. Germline values: CDR1 DFQATT, CDR2 SNEGSKA (reference sequence). Trimming removed 3 bases from V and 1 base from J, with 15 bases in between. The CDR3 here is CSARDPIGGNTEAFF. The CDR3 nucleotides read TGCAGTGCTAGGGACCCAATAGGGGGGAACACTGAAGCTTTCTTT.